Listed here are 20 T cell receptor beta chains from one sample, sequenced in a study of cytomegalovirus exposure and HLA in healthy donors. This PCR relied on a set of 60 Vbeta primers and 13 Jbeta primers. Method: immunoSEQ multiplex PCR; TCRdb's copy keeps in-frame clones and lacks some. The sample records more than 85,000 clones, approximately 84% being singletons. Sequencing was carried out using PBMCs. The receptors derive from a male donor in good health and CMV-seronegative.

This chain joins TRBV9 and TRBJ2-5, with D maybe TRBD2 (5 bases). The DNA end lines up better with TRBJ2-7; the J call may be wrong. Looked up from germline, CDR1 is SGDLS and CDR2 is YYNGEE. This CDR3 comprises 14 residues. The CDR3 spells CASSVGPDSSEQYF. The CDR3 DNA follows: TGTGCCAGCAGCGTAGGGCCGGACTCAAGCGAGCAGTACTTC.

This clone was counted ten times or more. This chain joins TRBV6-6 and TRBJ1-3; D uncertain. This CDR3 comprises 13 residues. The V gene's germline CDR1 is MNHNY and CDR2 SVGAGI (reference sequence). Trimming removed 8 bases at V and 0 bases at J, with 8 bases between. CDR3 coding DNA: TGTGCCAGCTTTATCCCCTCTGGAAACACCATATATTTT. Translated, it gives CASFIPSGNTIYF.

With regard to this clone: This same CDR3 is encoded by further DNA sequences in the sample. This sequence joins TRBV7-3 and TRBJ2-5; TRBD1 matches 9 bases. From germline, CDR1 is SGHTA and CDR2 FQGTGA. Trimming removed 4 bases from V and 6 bases from J; junction bases left unmatched: 3. This CDR3 is built from 13 residues. CDR3 region: CASSSGQGQTQYF. CDR3 nucleotide sequence: TGTGCCAGCAGCTCGGGACAGGGCCAGACCCAGTACTTC.

This chain's CDR3 is CASSLGSGRGETQYF. The CDR3 nucleotides read TGTGCCAGCAGCTTGGGTAGCGGGAGGGGGGAGACCCAGTACTTC. The chain recombines TRBV7-7 with TRBJ2-5; 11 nucleotides match TRBD2. This CDR3 comprises 15 residues. Germline lookup yields CDR1 SSHAT and CDR2 FNYEAQ (reference sequence). With V trimmed by 3 bases and J by 5 bases, 5 bases remained unmatched.

The chain combines TRBV4-1 with TRBJ2-7; 8 bases are shared with TRBD2. The CDR3 is 15 amino acids. CDR1 is MGHRA, CDR2 YSYEKL, per germline. Unmatched junction bases numbered 10, after V lost 5 bases and J lost 4 bases. CDR3: CASSNKLAASYEQYF. CDR3 bases: TGCGCCAGCAGCAATAAACTAGCGGCTTCATACGAGCAGTACTTC.

This clone appeared a single time. The chain links TRBV5-5 to TRBJ2-3; D is undetermined. There are 14 residues in the CDR3. Trimming pared 3 bases from V and 2 bases from J, leaving 10 bases between. CDR1 and CDR2 (germline): SGHKS, YYEKEE (reference sequence). CDR3 sequence (DNA): TGTGCCAGCAGCTCGCACGAAGCCACAGATACGCAGTATTTT. Protein sequence: CASSSHEATDTQYF.

This chain uses TRBV2 with TRBJ1-2; TRBD1 agrees at 7 bases. Germline V gene sequence: CDR1 SNHLY, CDR2 FYNNEI. This CDR3 spans 16 amino acids. With 3 bases clipped from V and 0 bases from J, the junction kept 7 bases outside the gene matches. The CDR3, as DNA: TGTGCCAGCAGTGACTCGGGGACAGTAGCTAACTATGGCTACACCTTC. Translated, it gives CASSDSGTVANYGYTF.

The gene calls are TRBV11-3 and TRBJ2-7; TRBD2 might be the D (6 bases). Germline lookup yields CDR1 SGHNT and CDR2 YENEEA. The CDR3 spans 16 residues. Trimming removed 4 bases at V and 0 bases at J, with 16 bases between. CDR3 protein: CASSSRAGKDSYEQYF. CDR3 coding DNA: TGTGCCAGCAGCTCCCGGGCGGGGAAAGACTCCTACGAGCAGTACTTC. Together with reference TRBV11-3 and TRBJ2-7, the CDR3 gives the full variable domain: EAGVVQSPRYKIIEKKQPVAFWCNPISGHNTLYWYLQNLGQGPELLIRYENEEAVDDSQLPKDRFSAERLKGVDSTLKIQPAELGDSAVYLCASSSRAGKDSYEQYFGPGTRLTVT.

This clone was seen just once. CDR3 in amino acids: CASSTIAGGPSGEQYF. CDR3 nucleotides: TGTGCCAGCAGCACTATAGCGGGAGGGCCCTCCGGCGAGCAGTACTTC. The chain joins TRBV5-6 to TRBJ2-7; 11 bases are a match to TRBD2. The CDR3 covers 16 residues. V shed 4 bases and J 6 bases; nucleotides not matched to a gene: 12. Germline CDR1 reads SGHDT; CDR2 reads YYEEEE.

The chain recombines TRBV6-6 with TRBJ2-5; the match to TRBD2 covers 13 bases. The J call is doubtful: the DNA matches TRBJ2-7 better. CDR1 and CDR2 (germline): MNHNY, SVGAGI (reference sequence). CDR3 size: 14 residues. The CDR3 nucleotides are TGTGCCAGCAGTCCCGGGACTAGCGGGACCGAGCAGTACTTC. It encodes CASSPGTSGTEQYF.

The chain combines TRBV30 with TRBJ2-1, with a weak D call TRBD2 (6 bases). Per the germline V gene, CDR1 is GTSNPN and CDR2 is SVGIG (reference sequence). V lost 3 bases and J 7 bases, leaving 7 bases between the germline ends. CDR3 length: 11 residues. This chain's CDR3 is CAWSGGNEQFF. Written as DNA, the CDR3 is TGTGCCTGGAGCGGGGGAAATGAGCAGTTCTTC.

The rearrangement links TRBV14 to TRBJ1-4, with D maybe TRBD1 (5 bases). V was cut by 8 bases and J by 4 bases, with 17 bases left in between. Germline CDR1 SGHDN, CDR2 FVKESK. CDR3 length: 15 amino acids. In nucleotides, the CDR3 is TGTGCCAGCGTTTCGCGGGAGGGGTTTAATGAAAAACTGTTTTTT. It yields the protein CASVSREGFNEKLFF.

On this clone itself: The conserved final phenylalanine or tryptophan is absent from the CDR3, which likely points to a read error. The DNA is omitted, as the CDR3 cannot be located on it reliably, and the CDR3 follows TCRdb's listing. The genes are TRBV27 and TRBJ2-7; the table's D call of TRBD2 was not tested on the DNA. Inclusive of both ends, the CDR3 amounts to 11 amino acids. From germline, CDR1 is MNHEY and CDR2 SMNVEV (reference sequence). CDR3: CASSLKGPQRG.

The genes are TRBV5-1 and TRBJ2-7; 10 nucleotides line up with TRBD2. The CDR3 has 14 residues. V trimming: 4 bases; J trimming: 3 bases; junction bases outside the gene matches: 4. CDR1 is SGHRS and CDR2 is YFSETQ in the germline V gene. The CDR3 reads CASSVAGGSYEQYF. The CDR3 DNA follows: TGCGCCAGCAGCGTAGCGGGAGGAAGCTACGAGCAGTACTTC. The whole variable domain, remainder taken from reference TRBV5-1 and TRBJ2-7, is KAGVTQTPRYLIKTRGQQVTLSCSPISGHRSVSWYQQTPGQGLQFLFEYFSETQRNKGNFPGRFSGRQFSNSRSEMNVSTLELGDSALYLCASSVAGGSYEQYFGPGTRLTVT.

This clone was detected a few times. The chain carries TRBV11-3 and TRBJ2-3, with D perhaps TRBD2 (6 bases). There are 16 residues in the CDR3. With 5 bases removed from V and 1 base from J, the gap between germline ends came to 16 bases. Germline CDR1 is SGHNT and CDR2 is YENEEA. The CDR3 sequence: CASSGGADWGTDTQYF. In DNA, the CDR3 is TGTGCCAGCAGCGGAGGGGCAGACTGGGGCACAGATACGCAGTATTTT. The variable domain in full, completed from reference TRBV11-3 and TRBJ2-3, reads EAGVVQSPRYKIIEKKQPVAFWCNPISGHNTLYWYLQNLGQGPELLIRYENEEAVDDSQLPKDRFSAERLKGVDSTLKIQPAELGDSAVYLCASSGGADWGTDTQYFGPGTRLTVL.

The CDR3 loop reads CASSGQGAANEKLFF. The CDR3 DNA is TGCGCCAGCAGCGGGCAGGGGGCGGCTAATGAAAAACTGTTTTTT. V is TRBV5-1 and J is TRBJ1-4; 8 positions match TRBD1. V was pared by 4 bases and J by 3 bases, with 5 bases of the junction left unmatched. Per germline, CDR1 SGHRS and CDR2 YFSETQ. This CDR3 comprises 15 residues.

The CDR3 sequence: CASSPGLAVRELFF. CDR3 nucleotides: TGTGCCAGCAGCCCTGGACTGGCGGTGAGAGAGCTGTTTTTT. The V and J genes are TRBV7-6 and TRBJ2-2, with D maybe TRBD2 (5 bases). The length of the CDR3 is 14 residues. The V gene's germline CDR1 is SGHVS and CDR2 FNYEAQ. The germline V and J ends were trimmed by 5 bases and 11 bases, with 18 bases remaining between them.

This rearrangement joins TRBV2 to TRBJ2-7, with 10 bases identical to TRBD1. Germline values: CDR1 SNHLY, CDR2 FYNNEI. The CDR3 runs 15 residues. V lost 3 bases and J lost 2; bases outside the gene matches: 4. CDR3 residues: CASSEGGTGAYEQYF. Written as DNA, the CDR3 is TGTGCCAGCAGTGAGGGGGGGACAGGGGCCTACGAGCAGTACTTC.

This rearrangement joins TRBV5-3 to TRBJ2-7; a possible D gene is TRBD1 (5 bases). TRBV5-3 is filed as an ORF, its function uncertain. CDR3 size: 12 residues. V was shortened by 5 bases and J by 6 bases, with 12 bases between the two germline ends. The CDR3 loop is CARSSQGCEQYF. CDR3 in DNA: TGTGCCAGAAGTTCTCAGGGTTGCGAGCAGTACTTC.

V is TRBV6-5 and J is TRBJ2-5; 7 nucleotides align to TRBD2. Germline-derived CDR1 and CDR2 are MNHEY and SVGAGI. The CDR3 extends over 13 amino acids. V gave up 4 bases and J gave up 14 bases; unmatched junction bases: 13. The CDR3 sequence: CASSSGGSRREYF. CDR3 DNA sequence: TGTGCCAGCAGTTCCGGGGGGAGCAGGAGGGAATACTTC.